One and the same sample provided the 25 T cell receptor beta chains below, sequenced in a study of Ad26.COV2.S vaccination and SARS-CoV-2 variants. Data came from immunoSEQ multiplex PCR; TCRdb stores just in-frame clones and leaves some out. This sample has approximately 360,000 clones; about 80% occur once, and the top ten carry 7.4%. As for treatment: around 19 received Ad26.COV2.S at low or high dose, single or two shots; about five received placebo; per-sample allocation not given. After the first vaccine or placebo injection, samples were drawn on day 63. This sample comprised peripheral blood, obtained in a trial of Ad26.COV2.S vaccine versus placebo. Receptors originate from a person aged 18-65 years who received the Ad26.COV2.S COVID-19 vaccine or a placebo.

The chain links TRBV2 to TRBJ1-3; D possibly corresponds to TRBD1 (5 bases). Germline-derived CDR1 and CDR2 are SNHLY and FYNNEI. CDR3 length equals 15 residues. Trimming left V 8 bases short and J 1 base short, with 15 bases between. The CDR3 sequence: CASGGGRRSGNTIYF. CDR3 DNA: TGTGCCAGCGGGGGAGGGCGCAGATCTGGAAACACCATATATTTT.

The table lists this clone with a count of one. The chain links TRBV11-2 to TRBJ1-5; D is unclear. This CDR3 comprises 12 residues. Germline V gives CDR1 SGHAT, CDR2 FQNNGV. V dropped 3 bases and J dropped 5 bases, with 5 bases sitting between them. In DNA form, the CDR3 reads TGTGCCAGCAGCTTCGGGGATCAGCCCCAGCATTTT. As protein: CASSFGDQPQHF.

The chain couples TRBV5-6 to TRBJ2-5, with 10 bases matching TRBD2. V lost 2 bases to trimming and J lost 5 bases; unmatched junction nucleotides: 9. Germline CDR1 SGHDT, CDR2 YYEEEE. CDR3 length equals 16 residues. In DNA, the CDR3 is TGTGCCAGCAGCTTCGGGGCTAGCGGGAGCAGGGAGACCCAGTACTTC. Amino acids: CASSFGASGSRETQYF.

The rearrangement joins TRBV4-2 to TRBJ2-1; 12 positions agree with TRBD2. The germline gives CDR1 LGHNA, CDR2 YNFKEQ. This CDR3 spans 14 amino acids. V lost 8 bases to trimming and J lost 4 bases; unmatched junction nucleotides: 3. The CDR3 sequence: CASATSGSYNEQFF. CDR3 sequence (DNA): TGTGCCAGCGCGACTAGCGGGAGTTACAATGAGCAGTTCTTC.

As for this clone: Other DNA sequences in this specimen translate into the identical CDR3. The chain links TRBV7-3 to TRBJ1-2; 7 bases line up with TRBD1. J lost 7 bases, V lost 2 bases, and 4 bases had no gene match. Germline V gene sequence: CDR1 SGHTA, CDR2 FQGTGA. This CDR3 region has 13 residues. The CDR3 nucleotides read TGTGCCAGCAGCTTAGGCAGGGGGACTGGCTACACCTTC. Its translation is CASSLGRGTGYTF.

The chain recombines TRBV6-6 with TRBJ1-5; 12 bases are a match to TRBD1. The V segment lost 6 bases and the J segment 6 bases; nucleotides outside the gene matches: 9. The CDR3 length is 16 residues. Germline V gene data show CDR1 as MNHNY and CDR2 as SVGAGI (reference sequence). In DNA form, the CDR3 reads TGTGCCAGCAGCACCGGGACAGGGGGCGCGGGTCAGCCCCAGCATTTT. It codes for CASSTGTGGAGQPQHF.

The chain uses TRBV6-1 and TRBJ2-5; D possibly corresponds to TRBD2 (6 bases). Germline lookup yields CDR1 MNHNS and CDR2 SASEGT. The CDR3 has 17 amino acids. V was trimmed by 2 bases and J by 4 bases, leaving 20 bases between them. CDR3 amino acids: CASSERSLAGRRETQYF. The CDR3, as DNA: TGTGCCAGCAGTGAAAGGAGCTTGGCAGGGAGGCGAGAGACCCAGTACTTC.

The rearrangement links TRBV4-1 to TRBJ2-4; D perhaps matches TRBD2 (7 bases). The V end lost 0 bases, the J end lost 8 bases, and 11 bases lay between the germline ends. Germline V lookup: CDR1 MGHRA, CDR2 YSYEKL. This CDR3 spans 14 amino acids. CDR3 coding DNA: TGCGCCAGCAGCCAAGAGGGGGGGCTCGACATTCAGTACTTC. This codes for CASSQEGGLDIQYF.

The chain has TRBV27 and TRBJ2-6; D is uncertain. The germline CDR1 and CDR2 sequences are MNHEY and SMNVEV (reference sequence). CDR3 size: 16 residues. Trimming stripped 6 bases from V and 0 bases from J, with 12 bases between. The DNA for the CDR3 is TGTGCCAGCAGGGAGAGGTGGGGCTCTGGGGCCAACGTCCTGACTTTC. Its translation is CASRERWGSGANVLTF.

The rearrangement joins TRBV3-1 (or the pseudogene TRBV3-2) to TRBJ2-7; D uncertain. CDR1 is LGHDT, CDR2 YNNKEL, per germline (reference sequence). The CDR3 has 12 amino acids. Between the trimmed V and J ends, which lost 1 base and 5 bases, there was a span of 6 bases. The CDR3: CASSQVGDEQYF. In nucleotides, the CDR3 is TGTGCCAGCAGCCAAGTTGGGGACGAGCAGTACTTC.

V is TRBV5-4 and J is TRBJ1-6; maybe TRBD1 (6 bases). The V end was cut by 4 bases, the J end by 10 bases, with 12 bases between. The CDR3 runs 13 residues. The germline CDR1 and CDR2 sequences are SGHNT and YYREEE (reference sequence). The DNA of the CDR3 is TGTGCCAGCAGCCTACAGGGTTCGTCACCCCTCCACTTT. Its translation is CASSLQGSSPLHF.

This rearrangement joins TRBV6-2 or TRBV6-3 to TRBJ2-5; D is unresolved. Trimming took 2 bases from V and 1 from J, leaving 14 bases between them. CDR3 size: 16 residues. The germline V gene has CDR1 MNHEY and CDR2 SVGEGT. Written as DNA, the CDR3 is TGTGCCAGCAGTTACGAGCTTTGGACCCCCCAAGAGACCCAGTACTTC. Its translation: CASSYELWTPQETQYF.

The chain joins TRBV18 to TRBJ2-1, with 7 bases lining up with TRBD1. Trimming took 1 base from V and 5 from J; bases not matched to a gene: 8. Germline V gives CDR1 KGHSH, CDR2 LQKENI. The length of the CDR3 is 16 residues. This CDR3 reads CASSPQEAGGNNEQFF. The CDR3 DNA reads as TGTGCCAGCTCACCACAAGAGGCAGGGGGTAACAATGAGCAGTTCTTC.

V gene TRBV11-2 combines with J gene TRBJ1-6, with unresolved D. Germline V gives CDR1 SGHAT, CDR2 FQNNGV. This CDR3 is 15 amino acids long. V dropped 5 bases and J dropped 4 bases, with 12 bases sitting between them. CDR3 loop: CASSPDRIYNSPLHF. The CDR3 DNA sequence: TGTGCCAGCAGCCCCGACCGCATATATAATTCACCCCTCCACTTT. The complete variable domain, with remaining parts taken from reference TRBV11-2 and TRBJ1-6, reads EAGVAQSPRYKIIEKRQSVAFWCNPISGHATLYWYQQILGQGPKLLIQFQNNGVVDDSQLPKDRFSAERLKGVDSTLKIQPAKLEDSAVYLCASSPDRIYNSPLHFGNGTRLTVT.

The gene calls are TRBV20-1 and TRBJ2-3; D unresolved. Deletions cut 3 bases from V and 3 bases from J, with 13 bases between. This CDR3 has 14 residues. Germline V gene lookup returns CDR1 DFQATT and CDR2 SNEGSKA (reference sequence). The CDR3 nucleotides are TGCAGTGCTAGTGCCGTGGGCCGAACAGATACGCAGTATTTT. It specifies CSASAVGRTDTQYF.

The chain combines TRBV7-9 with TRBJ1-1; D remains ambiguous. Trimming left V 5 bases short and J 13 bases short, with 17 bases between. This CDR3 has 12 residues. The germline V gene has CDR1 SEHNR and CDR2 FQNEAQ (reference sequence). The CDR3, as DNA: TGTGCCAGCAGCCCCCATCCGGACTGGGATTTCTTT. Translating gives CASSPHPDWDFF.

The chain uses TRBV4-2 and TRBJ2-3; D gene uncertain. Trimming took 5 bases from V and 2 from J, leaving 2 bases between them. The V gene's germline CDR1 is LGHNA and CDR2 YNFKEQ. This CDR3 has 11 amino acids. The CDR3 nucleotides read TGTGCCAGCAGCTTCACAGATACGCAGTATTTT. The encoded protein is CASSFTDTQYF.

This clone was detected once. The rearrangement joins TRBV24-1 to TRBJ2-3; possible D gene TRBD2, 6 bases. The V gene lost 0 bases and the J gene lost 3 bases, with 12 bases spanning the gap. This CDR3 has 16 residues. Germline V gene lookup returns CDR1 KGHDR and CDR2 SFDVKD. Here the CDR3 DNA reads TGTGCCACCAGTGATTTGGGACGGGAGCGGACAGATACGCAGTATTTT. It codes for CATSDLGRERTDTQYF.

This chain uses TRBV18 with TRBJ1-3; unclear D gene. Germline lookup yields CDR1 KGHSH and CDR2 LQKENI. The CDR3 totals 15 residues. Trimming took 0 bases from V and 4 from J, leaving 10 bases between them. The CDR3 sequence: CASSPPARAGNTIYF. CDR3 nucleotide sequence: TGTGCCAGCTCACCACCGGCCCGGGCCGGAAACACCATATATTTT.

CDR3 sequence: CASSQGLQYEQYF. CDR3 DNA sequence: TGTGCCAGCAGCCAAGGGTTGCAATACGAGCAGTACTTC. V usage is TRBV14 and J usage is TRBJ2-7; D remains unclear. Trimming removed 1 base from V and 4 bases from J, with 8 bases in between. This CDR3 region has 13 residues. CDR1 is SGHDN, CDR2 FVKESK, per germline.

The rearrangement uses TRBV6-6 and TRBJ2-3; a possible D gene is TRBD2 (6 bases). CDR3 length: 13 amino acids. V was shortened by 5 bases and J by 3 bases, with 9 bases between the two germline ends. Per germline, CDR1 MNHNY and CDR2 SVGAGI (reference sequence). The CDR3 here is CASSDRETDTQYF. Written as DNA, the CDR3 is TGTGCCAGCAGTGACCGGGAGACAGATACGCAGTATTTT.

This rearrangement joins TRBV6-5 to TRBJ2-3, with 8 bases matching TRBD2. Germline V gene lookup returns CDR1 MNHEY and CDR2 SVGAGI. This CDR3 is 14 amino acids long. Unmatched junction bases numbered 7, after V lost 7 bases and J lost 4 bases. The CDR3 DNA reads as TGTGCCAGCACCCCACGGGGGGGCCCAGATACGCAGTATTTT. This sequence encodes CASTPRGGPDTQYF.

The chain recombines TRBV28 with TRBJ1-5, with D unresolved. The germline V gene has CDR1 MDHEN and CDR2 SYDVKM. V was shortened by 2 bases and J by 0 bases, with 8 bases between the two germline ends. The length of the CDR3 is 15 residues. The CDR3 DNA sequence: TGTGCCAGCAGTTTAGTACAGTATAGCAATCAGCCCCAGCATTTT. It is translated as CASSLVQYSNQPQHF.

The chain carries TRBV18 and TRBJ1-6, with 10 bases matching TRBD1. Trimming at V came to 3 bases and at J to 9 bases, leaving 11 bases not matched to a gene. CDR1 is KGHSH, CDR2 LQKENI, per germline. CDR3 length equals 17 residues. The CDR3 sequence: CASSPETGGFWGSPLHF. CDR3 in DNA: TGTGCCAGCTCACCGGAGACAGGGGGCTTTTGGGGTTCACCCCTCCACTTT.

The rearrangement joins TRBV27 to TRBJ2-1, with 12 bases matching TRBD2. This CDR3 has 14 residues. The germline V gene has CDR1 MNHEY and CDR2 SMNVEV (reference sequence). The V segment lost 8 bases and the J segment 6 bases; nucleotides outside the gene matches: 5. The CDR3 protein is CASAGLAGSNEQFF. The CDR3 coding sequence is TGTGCCAGCGCTGGACTAGCGGGATCCAATGAGCAGTTCTTC.